These T cell receptor beta chains were read from a single sample in a study of T cell responses to AZD1222 COVID-19 vaccine. Repertoires were generated with immunoSEQ multiplex PCR, while TCRdb's copy carries only in-frame clones and drops some. This sample has under 200,000 clones, with 80% to 95% found just once. The specimen was peripheral blood, collected on day 0 of AZD1222 vaccination. Every receptor here comes from an adult in good health. The CDR3 runs from the conserved cysteine through the conserved F or W. D genes are given only for firm matches. Part of the rows lack a size; the others show once, few, many or a class for expanded clones.

d_call clone_size j_call v_call cdr3_nt cdr3_aa
. . TRBJ1-1 TRBV3-1/TRBV3-2 TGTGCCAGCAGCCCTACGGGGGGCACGTCTGAAGCTTTCTTT CASSPTGGTSEAFF
. once TRBJ1-6 TRBV7-2 TGTGCCAGCAGCCCTGGGACATATAATTCACCCCTCCACTTT CASSPGTYNSPLHF
. . TRBJ2-2 TRBV5-8 TGTGCCAGCAGCTTCCAGGGGGGGGAGCTGTTTTTT CASSFQGGELFF
. once TRBJ2-3 TRBV20-1 TGCAGTGCTGAACACACAGATACGCAGTATTTT CSAEHTDTQYF
TRBD2 . TRBJ2-1 TRBV27 TGTGCCAGCCGTCGACTAGCGGGCTCCTACAATGAGCAGTTCTTC CASRRLAGSYNEQFF
. . TRBJ1-2 TRBV6-5 TGTGCCAGCAACCAGGGGACGGGGAACTATGGCTACACCTTC CASNQGTGNYGYTF
TRBD1 . TRBJ2-7 TRBV5-6 TGTGCCAGCAGCTTGGCTTTGACAGGGTTTAACTACGAGCAGTACTTC CASSLALTGFNYEQYF
TRBD1 . TRBJ1-3 TRBV6-5 TGTGCCAGCAGTTACTCACGACAGGGGCCAAACACCATATATTTT CASSYSRQGPNTIYF
. . TRBJ2-2 TRBV19 TGTGCCAGTAGTATAGTTACCAGGGTTAACACCGGGGAGCTGTTTTTT CASSIVTRVNTGELFF
. . TRBJ1-2 TRBV9 TGTGCCAGCAGCGTAGGGAGAGGGCAAAGCTATGGCTACACCTTC CASSVGRGQSYGYTF
. . TRBJ2-3 TRBV3-1/TRBV3-2 TGTGCCAGCAGCCAGATCCCCGGGAACACAGATACGCAGTATTTT CASSQIPGNTDTQYF
TRBD2 . TRBJ2-3 TRBV7-9 TGTGCCAGCAGCCGGAACGGCGGGAGGGCCCCAGATACGCAGTATTTT CASSRNGGRAPDTQYF
. . TRBJ1-6 TRBV10-3 TGTGCCATCAGTGAACCGGGACCTCTAGTAAATTCACCCCTCCACTTT CAISEPGPLVNSPLHF
TRBD2 . TRBJ2-1 TRBV9 TGTGCCAGCAGCGATTCGAGCGGGAGACGCGATGAGCAGTTCTTC CASSDSSGRRDEQFF
. . TRBJ2-5 TRBV5-1 TGCGCCAGCAGCTTGGAGCGCCGTAAATTTTTGCCTGGGGAGACCCAGTACTTC CASSLERRKFLPGETQYF
. few TRBJ1-6 TRBV6-5 TGTGCCAGCAGTTCCTCAGGTTCACCCCTCCACTTT CASSSSGSPLHF
TRBD2 . TRBJ2-1 TRBV19 TGTGCCAGTAACTACCGGGAGGGTGAGCAGTTCTTC CASNYREGEQFF
. . TRBJ2-1 TRBV11-2 TGTGCCAGCAGCTTAGGGGCTGACGGGATCGGTGAGCAGTTCTTC CASSLGADGIGEQFF
. . TRBJ1-3 TRBV5-1 TGCGCCAGCAGCTTGGCTGCCTCTGGAAACACCATATATTTT CASSLAASGNTIYF
. . TRBJ2-2 TRBV3-1/TRBV3-2 TGTGCCAGCAGCCAAGATCGCAGGAACACCGGGGAGCTGTTTTTT CASSQDRRNTGELFF
TRBD1 few TRBJ1-2 TRBV9 TGTGCCAGCAGCCCCCTGGGGGGAGGGGGCAATTATGGCTACACCTTC CASSPLGGGGNYGYTF
. . TRBJ1-1 TRBV7-3 TGTGCCAGCAGCTTAACGGTAGGGGGCACTGAAGCTTTCTTT CASSLTVGGTEAFF
. . TRBJ1-1 TRBV5-6 TGTGCCAGCAGCTTGTTAAGGAACACTGAAGCTTTCTTT CASSLLRNTEAFF
. . TRBJ2-3 TRBV7-3 TGTGCCAGCAGCTTACCGGGCAGAACTAGCACAGATACGCAGTATTTT CASSLPGRTSTDTQYF
. . TRBJ1-2 TRBV7-9 TGTGCCAGCAGCTTGACTAACTATGGCTACACCTTC CASSLTNYGYTF
TRBD1 . TRBJ1-2 TRBV7-9 TGTGCCAGCAGCTTAGCCATCCAGGGGGAAGCTAATGGCTACACCTTC CASSLAIQGEANGYTF
. . TRBJ1-4 TRBV4-2 TGTGCCAGCAGCCGCCAGAAGGGGGGGGCAGAAAAACTGTTTTTT CASSRQKGGAEKLFF
. . TRBJ2-7 TRBV4-3 TGCGCCAGCAGCCAAGATTCCAGATCACCCTACGAGCAGTACTTC CASSQDSRSPYEQYF
TRBD2 . TRBJ2-7 TRBV27 TGTGCCAGCAGTTTCATAGCGGGAGGATCCTACGAGCAGTACTTC CASSFIAGGSYEQYF
. . TRBJ1-1 TRBV29-1 TGCAGCGTTGAAGACGGACAAATTACTGAAGCTTTCTTT CSVEDGQITEAFF
TRBD1 . TRBJ1-2 TRBV19 TGTGCCAGTAGTAGGCCACAGGGGGAGGGCTACACCTTC CASSRPQGEGYTF
. . TRBJ2-1 TRBV19 TGTGCCAGTAGTCCTTTAACGGGAAGCTCCTACAATGAGCAGTTCTTC CASSPLTGSSYNEQFF
TRBD1 once TRBJ2-7 TRBV19 TGTGCCAGTAGTATAGCCGGGACAGGGTCCGCCTACGAGCAGTACTTC CASSIAGTGSAYEQYF